This T cell receptor (beta chain) was profiled in a study of Graves' ophthalmopathy and Graves' hyperthyroidism. This clonotype was detected many times. Amplification of the TCR beta CDR3 regions used RNA transcripts (as template). An opening RT-PCR round employed HTBI primers and preceded a second-round multiplex PCR. TCRdb redid the calling of the multiplex PCR reads with MiXCR, one entry per CDR3 protein. The sample holds more than 300,000 distinct CDR3 sequences, 15% seen once. V was shortened by 6 bases and J by 3 bases, with 11 bases between the two germline ends. The CDR3 contains 13 residues. The chain uses TRBV12-3 or TRBV12-4 and TRBJ1-1; no definite D call. The TCR originated in a woman aged 18-29 years with stable Graves' hyperthyroidism. Sequencing was performed on peripheral blood. CDR3 amino acids: CASRTERDTEAFF. The CDR3 nucleotides are TGTGCCAGCAGAACGGAAAGGGACACTGAAGCTTTCTTT.